Listed here is a single T cell receptor beta chain. Regarding time point: baseline, week 1 (first vaccination visit). The treatment was: pre-vaccination baseline after standard-of-care therapy. Those who donated had recent WHO grade 3 or 4 IDH1-mutant, ATRX-lost astrocytomas. Profiled with immunoSEQ multiplex PCR; TCRdb holds only in-frame clones, not every one. The sample consists of 99,000 or so clones, approximately 90% of them appearing once. This specimen comes from a study of a mutant IDH1 vaccine in newly diagnosed glioma. Looking at the study overall: Patients under treatment included about 62% males and 37.5% females and had a mean age of approximately 43 years.

The material was PBMCs, obtained from a glioma patient treated with radiotherapy, temozolomide or both. The source is a woman aged 45-59 years with glioma.

The CDR3 nucleotides are TGTGCCAGCAGAGAGGGGGGGAACACTGAAGCTTTCTTT. Translating it yields CASREGGNTEAFF. The rearrangement uses TRBV2 and TRBJ1-1; D possibly corresponds to TRBD1 (6 bases). This CDR3 has 13 residues. Trimming removed 6 bases at V and 1 base at J, with 9 bases between. Germline CDR1 is SNHLY and CDR2 is FYNNEI.